These T cell receptor beta chains were read from a single sample in a study of post-analysis software for immune sequencing data. TCRdb used MiXCR to reprocess the PCR reads, holding one entry per CDR3 protein. The data contain 450,000 to 700,000 distinct CDR3 sequences, around 40% of them singletons. Sequenced sample: blood. The source is a girl aged 10 to 17 with multiple sclerosis. Both conserved end residues are part of each CDR3. Fields, in order: D gene, J gene, clone size, V gene, CDR3 protein, CDR3 DNA. A D gene is named only where the DNA matches it firmly. Clone size is not always given. Where it is, it says once, few, many or a class for expanded clones.

TRBD2,TRBJ2-7,-,TRBV12-3/TRBV12-4,CASSLASGRPEQYF,TGTGCCAGCAGTTTAGCTAGCGGGAGGCCAGAGCAGTACTTC
TRBD2,TRBJ2-1,-,TRBV7-9,CASSKMWTSGNNEQFF,TGTGCCAGCAGCAAAATGTGGACTAGCGGCAACAATGAGCAGTTCTTC
TRBD1,TRBJ2-7,few,TRBV20-1,CSASLTGGYEQYF,TGCAGTGCTAGTCTGACAGGGGGCTACGAGCAGTACTTC
-,TRBJ2-7,few,TRBV20-1,CSARSGGQSREQYF,TGCAGTGCTAGAAGTGGCGGACAGTCCCGCGAGCAGTACTTC
-,TRBJ2-7,few,TRBV3-1,CASTLGGEQYF,TGTGCCAGCACCCTAGGCGGGGAGCAGTACTTC
TRBD1,TRBJ1-5,few,TRBV28,CASSHHRDSHQPQHF,TGTGCCAGCAGTCATCACCGGGACAGCCATCAGCCCCAGCATTTT
TRBD2,TRBJ2-7,-,TRBV10-3,CAISESGTTYFEQYF,TGTGCCATCAGTGAATCCGGGACTACCTACTTCGAGCAGTACTTC
-,TRBJ2-5,few,TRBV29-1,CSVEGGTQETQYF,TGCAGCGTTGAAGGGGGGACCCAAGAGACCCAGTACTTC
TRBD2,TRBJ2-7,few,TRBV7-2,CASSLAGGPWEQYF,TGTGCCAGCAGCTTAGCGGGAGGGCCATGGGAGCAGTACTTC
-,TRBJ1-2,few,TRBV20-1,CSAGGKGIVYGYTF,TGCAGTGCTGGGGGGAAGGGGATCGTCTATGGCTACACCTTC